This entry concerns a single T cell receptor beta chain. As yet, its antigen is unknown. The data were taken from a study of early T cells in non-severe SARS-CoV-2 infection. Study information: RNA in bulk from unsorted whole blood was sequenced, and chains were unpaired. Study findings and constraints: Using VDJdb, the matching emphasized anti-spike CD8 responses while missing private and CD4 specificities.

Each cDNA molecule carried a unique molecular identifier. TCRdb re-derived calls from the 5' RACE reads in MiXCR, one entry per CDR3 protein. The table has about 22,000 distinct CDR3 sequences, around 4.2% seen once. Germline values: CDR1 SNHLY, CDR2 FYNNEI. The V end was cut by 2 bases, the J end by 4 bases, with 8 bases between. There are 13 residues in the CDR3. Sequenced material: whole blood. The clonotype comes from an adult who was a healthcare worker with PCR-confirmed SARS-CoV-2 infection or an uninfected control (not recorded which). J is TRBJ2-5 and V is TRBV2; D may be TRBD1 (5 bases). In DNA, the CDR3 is TGTGCCAGCAGTGAACAGGGCCCAGAGACCCAGTACTTC. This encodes CASSEQGPETQYF.